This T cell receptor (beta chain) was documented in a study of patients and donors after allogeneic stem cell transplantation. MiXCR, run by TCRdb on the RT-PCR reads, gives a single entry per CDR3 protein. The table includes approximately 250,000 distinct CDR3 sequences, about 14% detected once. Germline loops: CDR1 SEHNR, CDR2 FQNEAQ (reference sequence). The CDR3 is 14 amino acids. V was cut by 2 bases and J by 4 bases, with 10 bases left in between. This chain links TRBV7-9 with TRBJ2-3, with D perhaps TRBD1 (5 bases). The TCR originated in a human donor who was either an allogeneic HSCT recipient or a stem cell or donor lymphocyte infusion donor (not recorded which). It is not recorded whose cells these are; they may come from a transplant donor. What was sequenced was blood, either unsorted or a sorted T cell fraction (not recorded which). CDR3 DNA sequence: TGTGCCAGCAGCTTAAAGGGGTCAGCAGATACGCAGTATTTT. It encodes CASSLKGSADTQYF.